This T cell receptor beta chain was observed in a study of CD8 T cells in ankylosing spondylitis. Points on this clonotype: What it binds is not known.

Study findings and constraints: Characteristic, it appeared, of ankylosing spondylitis blood was a TCR beta motif of several highly homologous variants. Some motif variants had been reported before (in reactive arthritis synovial fluid and blood). In ankylosing spondylitis patients, matched synovial fluid reportedly showed significant enrichment of disease-linked clones.

Quantitative molecular-barcoded 5'-RACE generated the TCR beta libraries. TCRdb redid the calling of the 5' RACE reads with MiXCR, one entry per CDR3 protein. This repertoire shows about 220,000 distinct CDR3 sequences, about 11% found once; its top ten account for 21%. This sequence was found in a male donor with ankylosing spondylitis or in good health (not recorded which). Sequencing was done on a sample of blood, either unsorted or a sorted T cell fraction (not recorded which).

The CDR3 DNA reads as TGTGCCAGCAGCTTTGGAAGGGTTGAGACCGGGGAGCTGTTTTTT. Translating gives CASSFGRVETGELFF. The chain has TRBV5-8 and TRBJ2-2; D uncertain. Germline values: CDR1 SGHTS, CDR2 YDEGEE. The ends were cut back, 2 bases at V and 5 bases at J, with 13 bases in the middle. The CDR3 length is 15 residues.